This T cell receptor beta chain derives from a study of blood T cell repertoires in COVID-19. For the study at large: The origin of the acute and convalescent COVID-19 samples was the United States, Italy and Spain.

The repertoire was sequenced with immunoSEQ multiplex PCR; TCRdb's copy has only in-frame clones and lacks some. The sample gives 85,000 to 95,000 clones, roughly 88% of which show up once; 0.35% to 0.5% is in the top ten. Sequencing was carried out using peripheral blood. The source is a man between 60 and 70 years old with acute or convalescent COVID-19.

Here the CDR3 DNA reads TGTGCCAGCAGTAACTCTGGAAACACCATATATTTT. Residues: CASSNSGNTIYF. The J gene is TRBJ1-3, the V gene TRBV7-9; D unresolved. V was clipped by 6 bases and J by 0 bases, with 3 bases between them. Germline values: CDR1 SEHNR, CDR2 FQNEAQ (reference sequence). The CDR3 runs 12 residues.